The clone carrying this T cell receptor (beta chain) has a handful of counts. Its antigen is not known. The sample comes from a study of cytomegalovirus exposure and HLA in healthy donors. Primers: 60 Vbeta forward and 13 Jbeta reverse. This table comes from immunoSEQ multiplex PCR, and its TCRdb copy is limited to in-frame clones, with some not included. The table lists roughly 50,000 clones, 70% to 75% of them singletons, with under 8% in the top ten. Study-level results: According to a later analysis, donors in an Asian-associated ancestry cluster reportedly had fewer N-insertions than the approximately 730-donor mean. Analyzed later, most CMV-associated TCR beta chains appeared HLA-restricted. A later analysis linked 16,951 TCR beta sequences to HLA alleles at 0.05 false discovery rate. The study listed about 150 cytomegalovirus-associated TCR beta chains.

This clonotype originated in a man aged 25-45 years in good health and CMV-seropositive. The source material was PBMCs.

In DNA form, the CDR3 reads TGTGCCAGCAGCTTAGGAGATCCCACTAGCATCTACGAGCAGTACTTC. This codes for CASSLGDPTSIYEQYF. The chain carries TRBV7-2 and TRBJ2-7, with D possibly being TRBD2 (6 bases). The germline V gene has CDR1 SGHTA and CDR2 FQGNSA. Trimming took 1 base from V and 3 from J, leaving 16 bases between them. The length of the CDR3 is 16 residues.